Presented here are 27 T cell receptor beta chains from one specimen sequenced in a study of blood T cell repertoires in COVID-19. Sequenced by immunoSEQ multiplex PCR; TCRdb stores in-frame clones only, minus some. Among approximately 100,000 clones listed, about 89% were seen once. The sequenced material came from peripheral blood. These receptors were collected from a human donor in a cohort sampled during active COVID-19.

This clone was seen only once. The rearrangement joins TRBV5-1 to TRBJ2-7, with 7 bases fitting TRBD2. The CDR3 runs 14 residues. V shed 1 base, J shed 2 bases, and the junction held 3 bases outside the gene matches. Germline V gene data show CDR1 as SGHRS and CDR2 as YFSETQ. For the CDR3, the DNA is TGCGCCAGCAGCTTGTCAGCGGGGCCCTACGAGCAGTACTTC. Protein sequence: CASSLSAGPYEQYF.

V usage is TRBV5-6 and J usage is TRBJ2-2; possible D gene TRBD1, 6 bases. V lost 5 bases, J lost 1 base, and 15 bases lay in between. This CDR3 spans 16 amino acids. The germline CDR1 and CDR2 sequences are SGHDT and YYEEEE. In DNA, the CDR3 is TGTGCCAGCAGAAGATTGGGGACACAGAACACCGGGGAGCTGTTTTTT. Its protein is CASRRLGTQNTGELFF.

This rearrangement joins TRBV24-1 to TRBJ2-1; TRBD2 agrees at 7 bases. This CDR3 spans 14 amino acids. CDR1 and CDR2 from the germline V gene are KGHDR and SFDVKD. V shed 7 bases, J shed 5 bases, and the junction held 7 bases outside the gene matches. The CDR3 spells CATRGGRGHNEQFF. CDR3 DNA: TGTGCCACCAGGGGCGGGAGAGGACACAATGAGCAGTTCTTC.

In regard to this clone: An end of the junction differs from the germline gene, which may be a read error. The chain has TRBV12-3 or TRBV12-4 and TRBJ2-5; 10 bases fit TRBD2. This CDR3 is built from 13 residues. CDR3 residues: CASSLAGAETQYF. In DNA, the CDR3 is TGTGCCAGCAGTCTAGCGGGAGCTGAGACCCAGTACTTC.

The CDR3 loop is CASSDGYNSPLHF. The CDR3 bases are TGTGCCAGCAGTGACGGCTATAATTCACCCCTCCACTTT. The J gene is TRBJ1-6, the V gene TRBV2; D is uncertain. Germline-derived CDR1 and CDR2 are SNHLY and FYNNEI. This CDR3 has 13 residues. V was pared by 3 bases and J by 3 bases, with 3 bases between.

The chain recombines TRBV5-1 with TRBJ1-2; D uncertain. CDR1 is SGHRS and CDR2 is YFSETQ in the germline V gene. The V end was cut by 5 bases, the J end by 6 bases, with 11 bases between. This CDR3 comprises 12 residues. CDR3 sequence: CASSTQSDGYTF. The CDR3 DNA sequence: TGCGCCAGCAGTACACAGTCGGATGGCTACACCTTC.

The J gene is TRBJ1-3, the V gene TRBV10-3, with a possible D match to TRBD1 (6 bases). This CDR3 comprises 15 residues. Germline V gene data show CDR1 as ENHRY and CDR2 as SYGVKD. The germline V and J ends were trimmed by 8 bases and 0 bases, with 14 bases remaining between them. As DNA, the CDR3 is TGTGCCATCTCCCCGGGAGGGGGCTCTGGAAACACCATATATTTT. Protein product: CAISPGGGSGNTIYF.

V and J are TRBV7-2 and TRBJ2-1; 13 bases map to TRBD2. The germline CDR1 and CDR2 sequences are SGHTA and FQGNSA. The CDR3 extends over 16 amino acids. V was pared by 4 bases and J by 10 bases, with 10 bases of the junction left unmatched. The CDR3 bases are TGTGCCAGCAGCTCTTGGACTAGCGGGAGAAGGTACGAGCAGTTCTTC. It translates to CASSSWTSGRRYEQFF.

The rearrangement links TRBV2 to TRBJ1-6, with D maybe TRBD1 (5 bases). The CDR3 is made up of 15 amino acids. V lost 8 bases and J 7 bases, leaving 18 bases between the germline ends. Germline-derived CDR1 and CDR2 are SNHLY and FYNNEI. CDR3 loop: CASVSGLSRNSPLHF. In nucleotides, the CDR3 is TGTGCCAGCGTGTCAGGGTTGTCCCGGAATTCACCCCTCCACTTT. The full variable domain, completed using reference TRBV2 and TRBJ1-6, is EPEVTQTPSHQVTQMGQEVILRCVPISNHLYFYWYRQILGQKVEFLVSFYNNEISEKSEIFDDQFSVERPDGSNFTLKIRSTKLEDSAMYFCASVSGLSRNSPLHFGNGTRLTVT.

The CDR3 loop reads CASSHKYSRYGGEQYF. The CDR3 DNA reads TGTGCCAGCAGCCATAAGTACAGCAGGTACGGGGGCGAGCAGTACTTC. The chain employs TRBV3-1 (or the pseudogene TRBV3-2) and TRBJ2-7; possibly TRBD2 for D (6 bases). CDR1 and CDR2 from the germline V gene are LGHDT and YNNKEL (reference sequence). This CDR3 contains 16 residues. Trimming took off 3 bases at V and 6 bases at J, with 21 bases between the two ends.

The CDR3 DNA sequence: TGCGCCAGCAGTTCGGGACAGGTACAAGAGACCCAGTACTTC. This codes for CASSSGQVQETQYF. J is TRBJ2-5 and V is TRBV5-1, with 8 nucleotides matching TRBD1. After removal of 5 bases from V and 2 bases from J, the junction contained 5 bases not matched to a gene. From germline, CDR1 is SGHRS and CDR2 YFSETQ. The CDR3 sequence is 14 residues long. Full variable domain (remainder filled in from reference TRBV5-1 and TRBJ2-5): KAGVTQTPRYLIKTRGQQVTLSCSPISGHRSVSWYQQTPGQGLQFLFEYFSETQRNKGNFPGRFSGRQFSNSRSEMNVSTLELGDSALYLCASSSGQVQETQYFGPGTRLLVL.

The chain is built from TRBV14 and TRBJ1-1, with D tentatively TRBD1 (6 bases). Germline CDR1 reads SGHDN; CDR2 reads FVKESK. Trimming removed 0 bases from V and 4 bases from J, with 15 bases in between. CDR3 length: 16 amino acids. CDR3 nucleotides: TGTGCCAGCAGCCAAGATTTGCGGGGGCGGTCCACTGAAGCTTTCTTT. This gives the protein CASSQDLRGRSTEAFF.

This sequence joins TRBV28 and TRBJ2-4, with 10 bases that match TRBD1. V lost 5 bases to trimming and J lost 3 bases; unmatched junction nucleotides: 7. Germline V gene lookup returns CDR1 MDHEN and CDR2 SYDVKM. The CDR3 contains 16 residues. This CDR3 reads CASSRQGAKIKNIQYF. The CDR3 DNA is TGTGCCAGCAGTAGACAGGGGGCGAAGATCAAAAACATTCAGTACTTC.

This clone came up once. This chain uses TRBV7-9 with TRBJ1-2; perhaps TRBD1 as D (5 bases). This CDR3 contains 15 residues. V lost 3 bases and J lost 4, with 15 bases in between. The germline V gene encodes CDR1 SEHNR and CDR2 FQNEAQ (reference sequence). The DNA of the CDR3 is TGTGCCAGCAGCTTGGTTGGGGCTGCGGTCTATGGCTACACCTTC. Translating gives CASSLVGAAVYGYTF. Full variable domain (outside the CDR3, taken from reference TRBV7-9 and TRBJ1-2): DTGVSQNPRHKITKRGQNVTFRCDPISEHNRLYWYRQTLGQGPEFLTYFQNEAQLEKSRLLSDRFSAERPKGSFSTLEIQRTEQGDSAMYLCASSLVGAAVYGYTFGSGTRLTVV.

The chain links TRBV29-1 to TRBJ1-5; D not resolved. Germline loops: CDR1 SQVTM, CDR2 ANQGSEA. The CDR3 consists of 16 residues. Deletions cut 5 bases from V and 0 bases from J, with 17 bases between. The chain's CDR3 is CSVKEGNPYSNQPQHF. DNA for the CDR3: TGCAGCGTTAAGGAGGGAAACCCTTATAGCAATCAGCCCCAGCATTTT.

The chain links TRBV6-2 or TRBV6-3 to TRBJ2-3; a weak D match, TRBD2 (5 bases). The CDR3 totals 13 residues. Trimming shortened V by 6 bases and J by 2 bases, and 9 bases separated the two germline ends. From germline, CDR1 is MNHEY and CDR2 SVGEGT. The CDR3 sequence is CASSLADTDTQYF. CDR3 nucleotide sequence: TGTGCCAGCAGCCTAGCTGACACAGATACGCAGTATTTT.

The chain uses TRBV28 and TRBJ1-5; perhaps TRBD1 as D (5 bases). CDR3 length: 13 amino acids. CDR1 is MDHEN and CDR2 is SYDVKM in the germline V gene. V gave up 5 bases and J gave up 2 bases, with 7 bases separating them. Here the CDR3 reads CASSNRRNQPQHF. The CDR3 DNA reads TGTGCCAGCAGTAACAGGCGCAATCAGCCCCAGCATTTT.

The chain carries TRBV10-3 and TRBJ2-7, with D perhaps matching TRBD1 (6 bases). The length of the CDR3 is 13 residues. Between the trimmed V and J ends, which lost 10 bases and 5 bases, there was a span of 18 bases. The germline V gene has CDR1 ENHRY and CDR2 SYGVKD. The DNA for the CDR3 is TGTGCCAACGCTAAACAGGGAACCCACGAGCAGTACTTC. Encoded protein: CANAKQGTHEQYF.

This chain uses TRBV9 with TRBJ2-3; no reliable D call. The CDR3 runs to 16 residues. The germline V and J ends were trimmed by 4 bases and 1 base, with 16 bases remaining between them. Germline V gene lookup returns CDR1 SGDLS and CDR2 YYNGEE. The CDR3 reads CASSPPGDLRTDTQYF. The CDR3 DNA follows: TGTGCCAGCAGCCCCCCGGGTGATCTCCGCACAGATACGCAGTATTTT.

The chain combines TRBV11-2 with TRBJ2-3; 9 bases map to TRBD2. The germline CDR1 and CDR2 sequences are SGHAT and FQNNGV. The CDR3 has 15 residues. The trim removed 2 bases at V and 5 bases at J, leaving 5 bases unmatched. CDR3 nucleotides: TGTGCCAGCAGCTTAAGAGCGGGAGGTATAGATACGCAGTATTTT. Its protein is CASSLRAGGIDTQYF.

This clone has a handful of counts. V is TRBV19 and J is TRBJ2-7, with 10 nucleotides matching TRBD1. Germline CDR1 LNHDA, CDR2 SQIVND (reference sequence). V lost 7 bases and J lost 5; bases outside the gene matches: 8. The CDR3 loop spans 14 amino acids. CDR3 DNA sequence: TGTGCCAGTAACCAGCCGGGACAGGGGAACGAGCAGTACTTC. Residues: CASNQPGQGNEQYF.

This clone is a singleton in its sample. The rearrangement joins TRBV15 to TRBJ1-2; TRBD1 matches 8 bases. In germline, CDR1 is LNHNV, CDR2 YYDKDF (reference sequence). This CDR3 comprises 15 residues. V dropped 5 bases and J dropped 5; count of bases not matched to a gene: 10. The CDR3, as DNA: TGTGCCACCAGCGCCCGCCCAGGGGGCGTTTATGGCTACACCTTC. It encodes CATSARPGGVYGYTF.

The chain has TRBV28 and TRBJ2-5; 9 nucleotides align to TRBD2. Per germline, CDR1 MDHEN and CDR2 SYDVKM. Trimming removed 4 bases from V and 5 bases from J; junction bases left unmatched: 17. The CDR3 consists of 18 residues. CDR3 sequence: CASSYGPGLAEMGETQYF. In DNA form, the CDR3 reads TGTGCCAGCAGTTACGGACCGGGACTAGCTGAGATGGGGGAGACCCAGTACTTC.

V and J are TRBV4-3 and TRBJ1-5; the match to TRBD1 covers 7 bases. The CDR3 is 15 amino acids. The germline V gene has CDR1 LGHNA and CDR2 YSLEER. V lost 3 bases to trimming and J lost 7 bases; unmatched junction nucleotides: 9. The CDR3 DNA is TGCGCCAGCAGCCAGGCGACAGGGTCGTACCAGCCCCAGCATTTT. Residues: CASSQATGSYQPQHF.

The chain combines TRBV24-1 with TRBJ2-5; 10 nucleotides align to TRBD1. Germline lookup yields CDR1 KGHDR and CDR2 SFDVKD. This CDR3 region has 14 residues. The trim removed 9 bases at V and 5 bases at J, leaving 8 bases unmatched. The DNA of the CDR3 is TGTGCCACCGGACCGGGACAGGGGCGGGAGACCCAGTACTTC. Its translation is CATGPGQGRETQYF.

CDR3 residues: CASSLADTNTGELFF. The CDR3 nucleotides read TGTGCCAGCAGCTTAGCAGACACGAACACCGGGGAGCTGTTTTTT. The chain employs TRBV7-9 and TRBJ2-2, with D unclear. The V gene's germline CDR1 is SEHNR and CDR2 FQNEAQ (reference sequence). The CDR3 spans 15 residues. V was clipped by 0 bases and J by 0 bases, with 5 bases between them.

The chain combines TRBV3-1 (or the pseudogene TRBV3-2) with TRBJ1-5; tentative D call: TRBD1 (5 bases). This CDR3 spans 16 amino acids. V lost 0 bases, J lost 4 bases, and 13 bases lay in between. Germline CDR1 reads LGHDT; CDR2 reads YNNKEL (reference sequence). CDR3 loop: CASSQDYRMRNQPQHF. The CDR3 DNA reads TGTGCCAGCAGCCAAGATTACAGGATGAGGAATCAGCCCCAGCATTTT.